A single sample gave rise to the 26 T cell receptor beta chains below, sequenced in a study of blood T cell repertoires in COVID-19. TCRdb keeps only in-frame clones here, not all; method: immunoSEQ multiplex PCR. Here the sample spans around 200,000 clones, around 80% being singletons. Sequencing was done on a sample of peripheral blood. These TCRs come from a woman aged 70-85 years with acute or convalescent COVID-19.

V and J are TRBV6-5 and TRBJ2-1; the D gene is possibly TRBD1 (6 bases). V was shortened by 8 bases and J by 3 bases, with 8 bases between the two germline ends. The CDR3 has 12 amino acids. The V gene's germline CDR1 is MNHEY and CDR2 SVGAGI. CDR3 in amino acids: CASGGFYNEQFF. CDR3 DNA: TGTGCCAGCGGGGGCTTCTACAATGAGCAGTTCTTC.

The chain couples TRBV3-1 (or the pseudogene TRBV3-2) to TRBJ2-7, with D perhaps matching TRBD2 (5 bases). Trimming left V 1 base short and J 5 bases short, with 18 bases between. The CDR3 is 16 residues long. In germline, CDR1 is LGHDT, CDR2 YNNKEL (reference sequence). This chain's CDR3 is CASSQGIPSSGDEQYF. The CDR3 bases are TGTGCCAGCAGCCAAGGAATCCCTAGCTCTGGGGACGAGCAGTACTTC.

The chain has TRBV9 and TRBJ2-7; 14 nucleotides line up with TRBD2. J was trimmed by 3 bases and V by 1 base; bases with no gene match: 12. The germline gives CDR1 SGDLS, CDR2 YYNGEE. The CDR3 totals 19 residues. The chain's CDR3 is CASSVLPGTSGRNFYEQYF. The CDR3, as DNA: TGTGCCAGCAGCGTACTACCCGGGACTAGCGGGAGAAATTTCTACGAGCAGTACTTC.

CDR3 in DNA: TGTGCCAGCAGCCGTAACAGGGGAGGCGACACTGAAGCTTTCTTT. It specifies CASSRNRGGDTEAFF. The chain recombines TRBV2 with TRBJ1-1; the match to TRBD1 covers 7 bases. The CDR3 sequence is 15 residues long. Looked up from germline, CDR1 is SNHLY and CDR2 is FYNNEI. The ends lost 6 bases at V and 3 bases at J; junction bases unmatched: 10. Using reference TRBV2 and TRBJ1-1 for the parts outside the CDR3, the full variable domain is EPEVTQTPSHQVTQMGQEVILRCVPISNHLYFYWYRQILGQKVEFLVSFYNNEISEKSEIFDDQFSVERPDGSNFTLKIRSTKLEDSAMYFCASSRNRGGDTEAFFGQGTRLTVV.

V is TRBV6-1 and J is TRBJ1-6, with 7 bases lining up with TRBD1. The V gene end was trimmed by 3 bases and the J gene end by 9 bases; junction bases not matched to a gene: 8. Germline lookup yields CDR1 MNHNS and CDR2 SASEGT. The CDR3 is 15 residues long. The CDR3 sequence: CASSEGLGGGSPLHF. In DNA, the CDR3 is TGTGCCAGCAGTGAGGGTCTAGGGGGCGGTTCACCCCTCCACTTT.

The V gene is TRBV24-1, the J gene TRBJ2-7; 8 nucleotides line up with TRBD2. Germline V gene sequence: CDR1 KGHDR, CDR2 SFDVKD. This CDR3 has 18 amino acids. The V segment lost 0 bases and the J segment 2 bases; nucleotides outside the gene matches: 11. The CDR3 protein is CATSDLDGELAVPYEQYF. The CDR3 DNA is TGTGCCACCAGTGATTTGGACGGGGAACTAGCGGTCCCCTACGAGCAGTACTTC.

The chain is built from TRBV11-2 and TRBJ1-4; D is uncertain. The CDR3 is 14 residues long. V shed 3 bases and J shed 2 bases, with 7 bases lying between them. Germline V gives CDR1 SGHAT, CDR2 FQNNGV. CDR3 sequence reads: CASSFLQTNEKLFF. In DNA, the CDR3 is TGTGCCAGCAGCTTCCTCCAGACTAATGAAAAACTGTTTTTT.

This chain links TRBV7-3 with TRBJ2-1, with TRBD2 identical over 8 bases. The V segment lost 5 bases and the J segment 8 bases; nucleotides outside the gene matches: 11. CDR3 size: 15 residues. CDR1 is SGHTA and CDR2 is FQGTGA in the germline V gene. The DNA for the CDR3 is TGTGCCAGCAGCCGGACTAGCAATCGGTTCGATGAGCAGTTCTTC. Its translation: CASSRTSNRFDEQFF. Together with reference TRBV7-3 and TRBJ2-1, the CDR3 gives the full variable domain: GAGVSQTPSNKVTEKGKYVELRCDPISGHTALYWYRQSLGQGPEFLIYFQGTGAADDSGLPNDRFFAVRPEGSVSTLKIQRTERGDSAVYLCASSRTSNRFDEQFFGPGTRLTVL.

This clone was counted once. CDR3 DNA sequence: TGCGCCAGCAGCTTCTCGGTAGGGGCAAACACCGGGGAGCTGTTTTTT. Its protein product is CASSFSVGANTGELFF. The gene calls are TRBV5-1 and TRBJ2-2; D possibly corresponds to TRBD1 (5 bases). Looked up from germline, CDR1 is SGHRS and CDR2 is YFSETQ. This CDR3 region has 16 residues. V was shortened by 2 bases and J by 2 bases, with 13 bases between the two germline ends.

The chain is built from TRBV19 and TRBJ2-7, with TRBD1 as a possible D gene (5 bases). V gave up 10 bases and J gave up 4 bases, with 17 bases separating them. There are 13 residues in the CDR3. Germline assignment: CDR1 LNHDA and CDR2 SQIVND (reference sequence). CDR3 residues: CATRPQGGYEQYF. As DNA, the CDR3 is TGTGCCACCCGCCCCCAGGGTGGGTACGAGCAGTACTTC.

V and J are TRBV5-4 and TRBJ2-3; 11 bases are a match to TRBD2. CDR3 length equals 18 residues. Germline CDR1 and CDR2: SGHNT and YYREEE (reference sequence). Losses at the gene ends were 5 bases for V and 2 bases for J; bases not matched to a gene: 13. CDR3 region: CASRIRGLAGTITDTQYF. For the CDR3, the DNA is TGTGCCAGCAGGATCAGAGGACTAGCGGGTACCATCACAGATACGCAGTATTTT.

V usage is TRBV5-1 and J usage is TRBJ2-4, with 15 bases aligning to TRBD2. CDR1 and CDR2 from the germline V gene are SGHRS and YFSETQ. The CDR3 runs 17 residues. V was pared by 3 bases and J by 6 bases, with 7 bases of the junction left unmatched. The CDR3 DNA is TGCGCCAGCAGCTCTGGACTAGCGGGAGGGAGGCGAAACATTCAGTACTTC. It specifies CASSSGLAGGRRNIQYF.

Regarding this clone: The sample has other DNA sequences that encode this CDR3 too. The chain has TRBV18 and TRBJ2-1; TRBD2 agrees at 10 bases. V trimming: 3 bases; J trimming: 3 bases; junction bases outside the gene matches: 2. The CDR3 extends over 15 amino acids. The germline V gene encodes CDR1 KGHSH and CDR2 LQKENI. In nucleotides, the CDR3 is TGTGCCAGCTCACCCCCTAGCGGGAGCTACAATGAGCAGTTCTTC. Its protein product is CASSPPSGSYNEQFF.

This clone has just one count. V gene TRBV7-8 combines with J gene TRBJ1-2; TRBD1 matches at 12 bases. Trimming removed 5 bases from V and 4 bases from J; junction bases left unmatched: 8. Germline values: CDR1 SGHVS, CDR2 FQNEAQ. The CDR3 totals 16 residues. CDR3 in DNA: TGTGCCAGCAGCCCACCCGGGACAGGGGGCCTCTATGGCTACACCTTC. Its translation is CASSPPGTGGLYGYTF.

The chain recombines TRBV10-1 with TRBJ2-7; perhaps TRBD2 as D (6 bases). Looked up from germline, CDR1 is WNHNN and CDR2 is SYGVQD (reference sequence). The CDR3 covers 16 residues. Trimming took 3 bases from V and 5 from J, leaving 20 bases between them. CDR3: CASSDLRGRGGHEQYF. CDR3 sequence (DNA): TGCGCCAGCAGTGACCTCCGGGGCCGAGGAGGGCACGAGCAGTACTTC.

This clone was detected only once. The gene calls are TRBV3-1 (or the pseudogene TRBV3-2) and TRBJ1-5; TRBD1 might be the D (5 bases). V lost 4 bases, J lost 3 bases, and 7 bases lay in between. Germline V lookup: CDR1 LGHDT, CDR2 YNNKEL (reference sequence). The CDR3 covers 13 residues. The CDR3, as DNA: TGTGCCAGCAGCCGGGACTTCAATCAGCCCCAGCATTTT. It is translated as CASSRDFNQPQHF.

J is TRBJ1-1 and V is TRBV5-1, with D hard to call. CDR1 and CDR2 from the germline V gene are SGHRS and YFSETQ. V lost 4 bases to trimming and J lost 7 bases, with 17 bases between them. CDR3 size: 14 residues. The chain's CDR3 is CASSLLAGPFEAFF. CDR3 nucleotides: TGCGCCAGCAGCCTTTTGGCAGGCCCATTTGAAGCTTTCTTT.

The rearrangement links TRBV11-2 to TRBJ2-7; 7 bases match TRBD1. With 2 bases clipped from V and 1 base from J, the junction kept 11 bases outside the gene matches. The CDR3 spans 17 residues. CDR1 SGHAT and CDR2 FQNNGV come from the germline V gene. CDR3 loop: CASSLSWETGRSYEQYF. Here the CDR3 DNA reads TGTGCCAGCAGCTTATCTTGGGAGACAGGGAGATCCTACGAGCAGTACTTC.

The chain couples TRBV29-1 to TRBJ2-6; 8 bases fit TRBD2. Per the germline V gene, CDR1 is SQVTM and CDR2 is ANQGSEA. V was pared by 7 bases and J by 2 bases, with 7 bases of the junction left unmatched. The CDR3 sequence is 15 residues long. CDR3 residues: CSAAGGWAGANVLTF. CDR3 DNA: TGCAGCGCCGCGGGGGGCTGGGCTGGGGCCAACGTCCTGACTTTC.

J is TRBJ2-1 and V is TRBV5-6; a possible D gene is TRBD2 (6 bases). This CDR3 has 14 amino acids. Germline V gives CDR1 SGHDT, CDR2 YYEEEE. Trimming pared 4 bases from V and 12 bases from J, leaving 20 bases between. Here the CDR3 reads CASSDGTLGHGQFF. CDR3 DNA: TGTGCCAGCAGCGACGGGACTCTCGGGCACGGGCAGTTCTTC. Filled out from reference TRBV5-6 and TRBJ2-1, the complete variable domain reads DAGVTQSPTHLIKTRGQQVTLRCSPKSGHDTVSWYQQALGQGPQFIFQYYEEEERQRGNFPDRFSGHQFPNYSSELNVNALLLGDSALYLCASSDGTLGHGQFFGPGTRLTVL.

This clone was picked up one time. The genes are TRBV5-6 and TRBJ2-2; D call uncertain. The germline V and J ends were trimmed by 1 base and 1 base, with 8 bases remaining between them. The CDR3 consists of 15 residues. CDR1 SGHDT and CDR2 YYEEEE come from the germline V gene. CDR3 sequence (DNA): TGTGCCAGCAGCTTGCTTCGGGTGAACACCGGGGAGCTGTTTTTT. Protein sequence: CASSLLRVNTGELFF.

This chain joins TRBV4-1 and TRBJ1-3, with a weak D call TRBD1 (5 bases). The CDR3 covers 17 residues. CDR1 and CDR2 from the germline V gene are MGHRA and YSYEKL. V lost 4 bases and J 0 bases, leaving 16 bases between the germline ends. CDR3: CASSLGNDRASGNTIYF. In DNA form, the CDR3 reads TGCGCCAGCAGCCTGGGGAACGACAGAGCCTCTGGAAACACCATATATTTT.

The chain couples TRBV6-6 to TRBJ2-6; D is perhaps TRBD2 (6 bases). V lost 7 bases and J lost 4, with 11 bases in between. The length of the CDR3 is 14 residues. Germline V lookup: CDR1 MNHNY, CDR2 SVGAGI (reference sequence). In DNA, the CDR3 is TGTGCCAGCACCGGAGGGTGGGGGGCCAACGTCCTGACTTTC. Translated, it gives CASTGGWGANVLTF.

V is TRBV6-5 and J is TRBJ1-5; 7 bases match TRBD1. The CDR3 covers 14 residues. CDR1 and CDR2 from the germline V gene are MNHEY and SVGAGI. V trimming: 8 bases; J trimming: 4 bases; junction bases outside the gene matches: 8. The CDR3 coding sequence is TGTGCCAGCTGGACAGGTCATTGGAATCAGCCCCAGCATTTT. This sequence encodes CASWTGHWNQPQHF.

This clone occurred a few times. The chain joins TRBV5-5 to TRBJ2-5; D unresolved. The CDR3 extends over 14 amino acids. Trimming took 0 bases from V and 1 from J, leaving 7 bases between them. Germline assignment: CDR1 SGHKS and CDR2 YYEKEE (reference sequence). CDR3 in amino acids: CASSLANSQETQYF. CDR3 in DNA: TGTGCCAGCAGCTTGGCGAACTCCCAAGAGACCCAGTACTTC. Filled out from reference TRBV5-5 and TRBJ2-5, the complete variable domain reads DAGVTQSPTHLIKTRGQQVTLRCSPISGHKSVSWYQQVLGQGPQFIFQYYEKEERGRGNFPDRFSARQFPNYSSELNVNALLLGDSALYLCASSLANSQETQYFGPGTRLLVL.

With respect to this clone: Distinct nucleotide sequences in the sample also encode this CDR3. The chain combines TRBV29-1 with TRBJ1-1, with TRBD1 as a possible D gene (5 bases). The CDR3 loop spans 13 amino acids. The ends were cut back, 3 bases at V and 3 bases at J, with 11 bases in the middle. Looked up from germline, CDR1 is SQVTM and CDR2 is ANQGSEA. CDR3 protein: CSVEGGRDTEAFF. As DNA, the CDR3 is TGCAGCGTTGAGGGGGGGAGGGACACTGAAGCTTTCTTT.